The rows below give T cell receptor beta chains drawn from one sample of a study of blood T cell repertoires in COVID-19. The protocol was immunoSEQ multiplex PCR, while the TCRdb copy is restricted to in-frame clones and leaves out a portion. The sample holds 250,000 to 350,000 clones; 75% to 95% are singletons and the top ten take 0.95% to 1.2%. Specimen: PBMCs or T cells enriched from blood (not recorded which). All receptors come from a woman aged 30 to 39 who had recovered from COVID-19. The CDR3 runs from the conserved cysteine through the conserved F or W. A D gene is named only where the DNA matches it firmly. A row's size may be missing; if present it is once, few, many or a size class.

clone size: .
J gene: TRBJ1-2
CDR3 length: 8
V gene: TRBV30
D gene: .
CDR3 protein: CASNGYTF
CDR3 DNA: TGTGCCTCCAATGGCTACACCTTC

clone size: .
J gene: TRBJ1-2
CDR3 length: 15
V gene: TRBV6-1
D gene: .
CDR3 protein: CASSDMDIANYGYTF
CDR3 DNA: TGTGCCAGCAGTGATATGGACATAGCTAACTATGGCTACACCTTC

clone size: .
J gene: TRBJ1-4
CDR3 length: 15
V gene: TRBV5-1
D gene: TRBD1
CDR3 protein: CASSERQGAGEKLFF
CDR3 DNA: TGCGCCAGCAGCGAGAGACAGGGGGCGGGTGAAAAACTGTTTTTT

clone size: few
J gene: TRBJ1-5
CDR3 length: 14
V gene: TRBV2
D gene: .
CDR3 protein: CASSEWTHNQPQHF
CDR3 DNA: TGTGCCAGCAGTGAATGGACACATAATCAGCCCCAGCATTTT

clone size: .
J gene: TRBJ1-4
CDR3 length: 15
V gene: TRBV3-1/TRBV3-2
D gene: .
CDR3 protein: CASSQDGRSWEKLFF
CDR3 DNA: TGTGCCAGCAGCCAAGATGGTCGGAGTTGGGAAAAACTGTTTTTT

clone size: .
J gene: TRBJ1-2
CDR3 length: 14
V gene: TRBV7-2
D gene: TRBD1
CDR3 protein: CASSQTGFFISYTF
CDR3 DNA: TGTGCCAGCAGTCAGACAGGGTTTTTTATAAGCTACACCTTC

clone size: once
J gene: TRBJ2-1
CDR3 length: 15
V gene: TRBV2
D gene: TRBD2
CDR3 protein: CASSEREGFYNEQFF
CDR3 DNA: TGTGCCAGCAGTGAGCGGGAGGGGTTTTACAATGAGCAGTTCTTC

clone size: .
J gene: TRBJ1-5
CDR3 length: 19
V gene: TRBV6-1
D gene: .
CDR3 protein: CASSEAPPRWQYSNQPQHF
CDR3 DNA: TGTGCCAGCAGTGAAGCGCCCCCGAGGTGGCAATATAGCAATCAGCCCCAGCATTTT

clone size: .
J gene: TRBJ2-2
CDR3 length: 15
V gene: TRBV7-8
D gene: .
CDR3 protein: CASRHLEGDTGELFF
CDR3 DNA: TGTGCCAGCAGACATTTAGAGGGGGATACCGGGGAGCTGTTTTTT

clone size: .
J gene: TRBJ1-5
CDR3 length: 12
V gene: TRBV2
D gene: .
CDR3 protein: CASSGGHQPQHF
CDR3 DNA: TGTGCCAGCAGTGGGGGGCATCAGCCCCAGCATTTT

clone size: .
J gene: TRBJ2-7
CDR3 length: 15
V gene: TRBV6-5
D gene: TRBD2
CDR3 protein: CASTRTSGNSYEQYF
CDR3 DNA: TGTGCCAGCACTAGGACTAGCGGGAACTCCTACGAGCAGTACTTC

clone size: .
J gene: TRBJ2-7
CDR3 length: 15
V gene: TRBV19
D gene: .
CDR3 protein: CASKQSTARSGEQYF
CDR3 DNA: TGTGCCAGTAAACAAAGCACCGCGAGGTCCGGCGAGCAGTACTTC

clone size: .
J gene: TRBJ1-5
CDR3 length: 16
V gene: TRBV6-2/TRBV6-3
D gene: .
CDR3 protein: CASSYSLRISNQPQHF
CDR3 DNA: TGTGCCAGCAGTTACTCACTACGGATTAGCAATCAGCCCCAGCATTTT

clone size: .
J gene: TRBJ2-1
CDR3 length: 15
V gene: TRBV2
D gene: .
CDR3 protein: CASRLPSDSYNEQFF
CDR3 DNA: TGTGCCAGCAGGCTTCCTAGCGACTCCTACAATGAGCAGTTCTTC

clone size: once
J gene: TRBJ1-2
CDR3 length: 14
V gene: TRBV28
D gene: TRBD1
CDR3 protein: CASRPGQGTYGYTF
CDR3 DNA: TGTGCCAGCAGGCCGGGACAGGGCACCTATGGCTACACCTTC

clone size: few
J gene: TRBJ1-5
CDR3 length: 13
V gene: TRBV30
D gene: .
CDR3 protein: CAWSLGGNQPQHF
CDR3 DNA: TGTGCCTGGAGTCTAGGGGGCAATCAGCCCCAGCATTTT

clone size: few
J gene: TRBJ1-5
CDR3 length: 11
V gene: TRBV12-3/TRBV12-4
D gene: .
CDR3 protein: CASSVNQPQHF
CDR3 DNA: TGTGCCAGCAGTGTAAATCAGCCCCAGCATTTT

clone size: few
J gene: TRBJ2-1
CDR3 length: 15
V gene: TRBV11-1
D gene: TRBD2
CDR3 protein: CASSPKREVGYEQFF
CDR3 DNA: TGTGCCAGCAGCCCTAAGCGGGAGGTGGGCTATGAGCAGTTCTTC

clone size: .
J gene: TRBJ2-3
CDR3 length: 16
V gene: TRBV10-3
D gene: .
CDR3 protein: CAITSPGGLGPDTQYF
CDR3 DNA: TGTGCCATCACCTCTCCGGGGGGCTTGGGCCCAGATACGCAGTATTTT

clone size: once
J gene: TRBJ1-1
CDR3 length: 15
V gene: TRBV5-5
D gene: TRBD1
CDR3 protein: CASSTHAPTGTEAFF
CDR3 DNA: TGTGCCAGCAGCACACATGCTCCGACAGGGACTGAAGCTTTCTTT

clone size: .
J gene: TRBJ1-2
CDR3 length: 11
V gene: TRBV5-6
D gene: .
CDR3 protein: CASSLGGTPAF
CDR3 DNA: TGTGCCAGCAGCTTGGGCGGGACCCCGGCCTTC

clone size: .
J gene: TRBJ2-7
CDR3 length: 16
V gene: TRBV7-2
D gene: TRBD2
CDR3 protein: CATSRGPPGLAYEQYF
CDR3 DNA: TGTGCCACCTCCCGCGGACCACCGGGACTAGCCTACGAGCAGTACTTC

clone size: .
J gene: TRBJ2-3
CDR3 length: 15
V gene: TRBV28
D gene: TRBD2
CDR3 protein: CASSSRTSSTDTQYF
CDR3 DNA: TGTGCCAGCAGTTCTCGGACTAGCAGCACAGATACGCAGTATTTT

clone size: .
J gene: TRBJ2-2
CDR3 length: 14
V gene: TRBV14
D gene: .
CDR3 protein: CASSQEIVTGELFF
CDR3 DNA: TGTGCCAGCAGCCAAGAAATCGTCACCGGGGAGCTGTTTTTT

clone size: .
J gene: TRBJ1-6
CDR3 length: 16
V gene: TRBV6-2/TRBV6-3
D gene: .
CDR3 protein: CASSYGAGPRGSPLHF
CDR3 DNA: TGTGCCAGCAGTTACGGAGCAGGACCTCGGGGTTCACCCCTCCACTTT

clone size: .
J gene: TRBJ1-2
CDR3 length: 14
V gene: TRBV29-1
D gene: .
CDR3 protein: CSVEVGTGGYGYTF
CDR3 DNA: TGCAGCGTTGAAGTAGGGACGGGGGGATATGGCTACACCTTC

clone size: .
J gene: TRBJ2-7
CDR3 length: 14
V gene: TRBV11-2
D gene: .
CDR3 protein: CASRLGTAGYEQYF
CDR3 DNA: TGTGCCAGCAGATTAGGGACCGCGGGGTACGAGCAGTACTTC

clone size: .
J gene: TRBJ2-7
CDR3 length: 21
V gene: TRBV28
D gene: TRBD2
CDR3 protein: CASSLFSGTSGRYAPPYEQYF
CDR3 DNA: TGTGCCAGCAGTTTATTTTCTGGGACTAGCGGGAGGTACGCCCCCCCCTACGAGCAGTACTTC

clone size: once
J gene: TRBJ2-3
CDR3 length: 15
V gene: TRBV9
D gene: TRBD2
CDR3 protein: CASSVGPSGTDTQYF
CDR3 DNA: TGTGCCAGCAGCGTAGGCCCTAGCGGGACAGATACGCAGTATTTT

clone size: .
J gene: TRBJ1-5
CDR3 length: 13
V gene: TRBV7-9
D gene: TRBD1
CDR3 protein: CASSTGQYQPQHF
CDR3 DNA: TGTGCCAGCAGCACGGGACAGTATCAGCCCCAGCATTTT

clone size: .
J gene: TRBJ1-3
CDR3 length: 16
V gene: TRBV5-5
D gene: TRBD1
CDR3 protein: CASSSTGGSGGNTIYF
CDR3 DNA: TGTGCCAGCAGCTCCACAGGGGGCTCGGGTGGAAACACCATATATTTT

clone size: .
J gene: TRBJ1-6
CDR3 length: 14
V gene: TRBV5-4
D gene: .
CDR3 protein: CASSQTGPDSPLHF
CDR3 DNA: TGTGCCAGCAGCCAAACAGGGCCGGATTCACCCCTCCACTTT

clone size: .
J gene: TRBJ2-3
CDR3 length: 16
V gene: TRBV6-1
D gene: TRBD1
CDR3 protein: CASSEVGQGNTDTQYF
CDR3 DNA: TGTGCCAGCAGTGAAGTTGGACAGGGGAACACAGATACGCAGTATTTT

clone size: .
J gene: TRBJ1-1
CDR3 length: 16
V gene: TRBV30
D gene: TRBD1
CDR3 protein: CAWSGQGRYGNTEAFF
CDR3 DNA: TGTGCCTGGAGTGGACAGGGGCGATATGGGAACACTGAAGCTTTCTTT

clone size: .
J gene: TRBJ2-1
CDR3 length: 13
V gene: TRBV28
D gene: .
CDR3 protein: CASSIVPGNEQFF
CDR3 DNA: TGTGCCAGCAGTATAGTCCCCGGGAATGAGCAGTTCTTC

clone size: .
J gene: TRBJ1-2
CDR3 length: 14
V gene: TRBV11-2
D gene: TRBD1
CDR3 protein: CASSFDRGQDGYTF
CDR3 DNA: TGTGCCAGCAGCTTTGACAGGGGGCAGGATGGCTACACCTTC

clone size: many
J gene: TRBJ2-3
CDR3 length: 16
V gene: TRBV28
D gene: TRBD1
CDR3 protein: CASSLYGGQGFDTQYF
CDR3 DNA: TGTGCCAGCAGCCTCTATGGGGGACAGGGCTTCGATACGCAGTATTTT

clone size: .
J gene: TRBJ1-1
CDR3 length: 12
V gene: TRBV19
D gene: .
CDR3 protein: CASSPGNTEAFF
CDR3 DNA: TGTGCCAGTAGTCCCGGGAACACTGAAGCTTTCTTT

clone size: .
J gene: TRBJ2-2
CDR3 length: 19
V gene: TRBV11-3
D gene: .
CDR3 protein: CASSLDDCYTLPDTGELFF
CDR3 DNA: TGTGCCAGCAGCTTAGATGACTGTTACACCCTCCCGGACACCGGGGAGCTGTTTTTT

clone size: .
J gene: TRBJ2-7
CDR3 length: 15
V gene: TRBV27
D gene: .
CDR3 protein: CASSPKGGLSYEQYF
CDR3 DNA: TGTGCCAGCAGTCCAAAGGGGGGACTATCTTACGAGCAGTACTTC

clone size: .
J gene: TRBJ2-1
CDR3 length: 16
V gene: TRBV23-1
D gene: TRBD2
CDR3 protein: CASSQSGGTSYNEQFF
CDR3 DNA: TGCGCCAGCAGTCAATCGGGGGGGACCTCCTACAATGAGCAGTTCTTC

clone size: .
J gene: TRBJ2-1
CDR3 length: 16
V gene: TRBV15
D gene: TRBD2
CDR3 protein: CATSRDGAVAGDEQFF
CDR3 DNA: TGTGCCACCAGCAGAGATGGGGCGGTCGCGGGGGATGAGCAGTTCTTC

clone size: .
J gene: TRBJ1-6
CDR3 length: 15
V gene: TRBV28
D gene: .
CDR3 protein: CASSLAGRDNSPLHF
CDR3 DNA: TGTGCCAGCAGTTTAGCGGGCCGCGACAATTCACCCCTCCACTTT

clone size: .
J gene: TRBJ2-1
CDR3 length: 15
V gene: TRBV14
D gene: .
CDR3 protein: CASSQVHGTYNEQFF
CDR3 DNA: TGTGCCAGCAGCCAAGTCCACGGGACATACAATGAGCAGTTCTTC

clone size: .
J gene: TRBJ1-1
CDR3 length: 14
V gene: TRBV2
D gene: .
CDR3 protein: CASTLRGSGNEAFF
CDR3 DNA: TGTGCCAGCACCCTACGGGGCAGCGGGAATGAAGCTTTCTTT

clone size: .
J gene: TRBJ1-5
CDR3 length: 15
V gene: TRBV27
D gene: .
CDR3 protein: CASSLGAGAAQPQHF
CDR3 DNA: TGTGCCAGCAGTTTAGGGGCAGGGGCGGCGCAGCCCCAGCATTTT